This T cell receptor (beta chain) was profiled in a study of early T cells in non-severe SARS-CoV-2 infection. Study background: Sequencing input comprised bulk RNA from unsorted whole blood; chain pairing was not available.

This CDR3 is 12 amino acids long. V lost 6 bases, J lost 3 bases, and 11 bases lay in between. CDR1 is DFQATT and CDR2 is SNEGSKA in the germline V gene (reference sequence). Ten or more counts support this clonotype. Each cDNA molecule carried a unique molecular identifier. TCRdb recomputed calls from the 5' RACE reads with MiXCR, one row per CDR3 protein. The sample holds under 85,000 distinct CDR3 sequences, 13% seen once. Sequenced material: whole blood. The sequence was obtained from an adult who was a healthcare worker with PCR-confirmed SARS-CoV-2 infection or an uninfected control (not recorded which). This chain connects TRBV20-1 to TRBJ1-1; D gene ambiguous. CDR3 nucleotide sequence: TGCAGTGCCCCCTTTACCGACACTGAAGCTTTCTTT. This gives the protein CSAPFTDTEAFF.